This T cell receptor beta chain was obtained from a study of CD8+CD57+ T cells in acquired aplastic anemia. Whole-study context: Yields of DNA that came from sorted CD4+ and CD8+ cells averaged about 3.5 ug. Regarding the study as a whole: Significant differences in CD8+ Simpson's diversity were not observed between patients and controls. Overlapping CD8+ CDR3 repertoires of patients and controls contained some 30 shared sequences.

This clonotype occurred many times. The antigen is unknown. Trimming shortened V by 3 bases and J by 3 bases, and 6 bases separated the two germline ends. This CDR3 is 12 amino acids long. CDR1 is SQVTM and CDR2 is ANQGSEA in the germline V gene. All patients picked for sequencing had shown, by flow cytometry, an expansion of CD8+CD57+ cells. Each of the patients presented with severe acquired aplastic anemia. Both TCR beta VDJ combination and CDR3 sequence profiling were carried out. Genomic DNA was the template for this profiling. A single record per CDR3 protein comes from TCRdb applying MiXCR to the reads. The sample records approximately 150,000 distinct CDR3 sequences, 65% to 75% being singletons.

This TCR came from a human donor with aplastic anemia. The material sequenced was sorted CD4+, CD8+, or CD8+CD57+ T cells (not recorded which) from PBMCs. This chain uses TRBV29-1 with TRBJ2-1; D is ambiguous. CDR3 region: CSVDSSYNEQFF. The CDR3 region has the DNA TGCAGCGTTGACTCCAGCTACAATGAGCAGTTCTTC.